The 8 T cell receptor beta chains given below trace back to one sample, sequenced in a study. The sorted Tregs were CD4+CD25+CD127-/low cells. TCRdb re-derived calls from the 5' RACE reads in MiXCR, one entry per CDR3 protein. Counted here are over 40,000 distinct CDR3 sequences, less than 25% occurring once; the ten biggest clones make up less than 5%. Sample: Tregs sorted from blood. Receptors were obtained from a female donor with breast cancer.

This clonotype was counted between two and nine times. This chain joins TRBV5-8 and TRBJ2-5, with D tentatively TRBD2 (6 bases). There are 16 residues in the CDR3. Germline loops: CDR1 SGHTS, CDR2 YDEGEE. Trimming pared 4 bases from V and 5 bases from J, leaving 21 bases between. The CDR3 protein is CASSIDPPRRGETQYF. The CDR3 DNA follows: TGTGCCAGCAGCATAGACCCTCCTAGGCGGGGCGAGACCCAGTACTTC.

As for this clonotype: At one boundary the junction diverges from the germline segment, which might be a read error. This sequence joins TRBV4-2 and TRBJ2-7; TRBD1 matches at 7 bases. The CDR3 loop spans 15 amino acids. The V gene's germline CDR1 is LGHNA and CDR2 YNFKEQ. CDR3 bases: TGTGCCGGCAGCCAAGTAGGGACAGCTTCCTACGAGCAGTACTTC. Protein sequence: CAGSQVGTASYEQYF.

This clonotype was recorded many times. The rearrangement uses TRBV5-1 and TRBJ1-4; 9 nucleotides line up with TRBD1. Germline trimming cut 6 bases from V and 6 bases from J; bases unmatched to any gene: 9. The CDR3 extends over 15 amino acids. The germline gives CDR1 SGHRS, CDR2 YFSETQ. The chain's CDR3 is CASKNRGLVDEKLFF. In DNA, the CDR3 is TGCGCCAGCAAGAACAGGGGGCTCGTCGATGAAAAACTGTTTTTT.

This clonotype was recorded once. It may be a read error: a sequence one base away is much more abundant. V gene TRBV7-9 combines with J gene TRBJ2-1, with D unclear. The CDR3 is 14 amino acids. V lost 3 bases and J 4 bases, leaving 10 bases between the germline ends. Looked up from germline, CDR1 is SEHNR and CDR2 is FQNEAQ (reference sequence). DNA for the CDR3: TGTGCCAGCAGCTTCGGCCTTGGGTACAATGAGCAGTTCTTC. Its translation: CASSFGLGYNEQFF.

Points on this clonotype: The conserved phenylalanine or tryptophan is not found at the CDR3 terminus, so this likely reflects a read error. The chain employs TRBV4-1 and TRBJ2-5; 8 bases align to TRBD1. CDR3 length equals 14 residues. Germline V lookup: CDR1 MGHRA, CDR2 YSYEKL. CDR3 DNA: TGCGCCGGCAGCCGACAGGGGTACCAAGAGACCCAGTACTCC. It translates to CAGSRQGYQETQYS.

This clonotype has a count of ten or more. The V and J genes are TRBV7-8 and TRBJ2-7; a weak D match, TRBD2 (6 bases). The V gene's germline CDR1 is SGHVS and CDR2 FQNEAQ. Trimming removed 3 bases at V and 0 bases at J, with 9 bases between. CDR3 length: 14 residues. The CDR3 bases are TGTGCCAGCAGCTTGGGCGGGAACTCCTACGAGCAGTACTTC. This codes for CASSLGGNSYEQYF. Together with reference TRBV7-8 and TRBJ2-7, the CDR3 gives the full variable domain: GAGVSQSPRYKVAKRGQDVALRCDPISGHVSLFWYQQALGQGPEFLTYFQNEAQLDKSGLPSDRFFAERPEGSVSTLKIQRTQQEDSAVYLCASSLGGNSYEQYFGPGTRLTVT.

This clonotype showed up many times. V and J are TRBV4-2 and TRBJ2-3; 10 bases agree with TRBD1. The CDR3 consists of 16 residues. CDR1 is LGHNA, CDR2 YNFKEQ, per germline. Trimming cost V 0 bases and J 4 bases; bases outside gene matches: 4. CDR3 loop: CASSQDPGQGPDTQYF. CDR3 bases: TGTGCCAGCAGCCAAGATCCGGGACAGGGGCCAGATACGCAGTATTTT.

In this sample, this clonotype turned up a few times. V and J are TRBV28 and TRBJ2-1, with TRBD1 matching 9 bases. The CDR3 runs 19 residues. Germline CDR1 MDHEN, CDR2 SYDVKM. V was pared by 6 bases and J by 4 bases, with 19 bases of the junction left unmatched. CDR3 residues: CASSRDRVTIAVGYNEQFF. The CDR3 nucleotides are TGTGCCAGCAGCCGGGACAGGGTTACTATAGCGGTAGGATACAATGAGCAGTTCTTC. The whole variable domain, filled in from reference TRBV28 and TRBJ2-1, reads DVKVTQSSRYLVKRTGEKVFLECVQDMDHENMFWYRQDPGLGLRLIYFSYDVKMKEKGDIPEGYSVSREKKERFSLILESASTNQTSMYLCASSRDRVTIAVGYNEQFFGPGTRLTVL.